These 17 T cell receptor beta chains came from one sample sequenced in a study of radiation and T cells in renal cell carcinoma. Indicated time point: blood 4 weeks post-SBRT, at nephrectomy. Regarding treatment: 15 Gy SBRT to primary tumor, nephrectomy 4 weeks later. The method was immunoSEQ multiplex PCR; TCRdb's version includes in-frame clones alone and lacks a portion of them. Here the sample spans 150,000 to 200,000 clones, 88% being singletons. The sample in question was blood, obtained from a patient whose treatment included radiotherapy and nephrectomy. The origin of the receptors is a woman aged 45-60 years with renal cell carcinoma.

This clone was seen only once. The CDR3 here is CASTAGQGAGYGYTF. For the CDR3, the DNA is TGTGCCAGCACCGCGGGACAGGGGGCCGGCTATGGCTACACCTTC. This chain connects TRBV2 to TRBJ1-2; 12 nucleotides line up with TRBD1. The germline V gene encodes CDR1 SNHLY and CDR2 FYNNEI. The CDR3 runs 15 residues. V shed 7 bases, J shed 4 bases, and the junction held 7 bases outside the gene matches.

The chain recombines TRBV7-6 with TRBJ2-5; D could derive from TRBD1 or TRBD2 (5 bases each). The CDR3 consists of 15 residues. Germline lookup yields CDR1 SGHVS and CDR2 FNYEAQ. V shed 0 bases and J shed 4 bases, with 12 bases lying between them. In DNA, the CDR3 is TGTGCCAGCAGCTTAGCAGCCGAGGGGATAGAGACCCAGTACTTC. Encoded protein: CASSLAAEGIETQYF. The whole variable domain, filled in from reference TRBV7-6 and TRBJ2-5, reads GAGVSQSPRYKVTKRGQDVALRCDPISGHVSLYWYRQALGQGPEFLTYFNYEAQQDKSGLPNDRFSAERPEGSISTLTIQRTEQRDSAMYRCASSLAAEGIETQYFGPGTRLLVL.

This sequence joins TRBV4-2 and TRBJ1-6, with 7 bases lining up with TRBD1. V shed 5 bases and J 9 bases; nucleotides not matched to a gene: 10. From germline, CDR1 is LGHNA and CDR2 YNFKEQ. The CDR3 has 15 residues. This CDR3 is CASSDFDRVGSPLHF. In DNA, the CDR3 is TGTGCCAGCAGCGATTTCGACAGGGTGGGTTCACCCCTCCACTTT.

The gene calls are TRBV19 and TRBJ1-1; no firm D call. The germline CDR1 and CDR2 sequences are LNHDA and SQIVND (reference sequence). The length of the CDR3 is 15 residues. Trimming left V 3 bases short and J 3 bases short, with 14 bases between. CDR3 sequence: CASSIGGPSDTEAFF. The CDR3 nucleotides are TGTGCCAGTAGTATCGGAGGGCCGAGCGACACTGAAGCTTTCTTT.

CDR3 DNA: TGTGCCAGCAGCCGGGACAGGGGACAGCCCCAGCATTTT. Translated, it gives CASSRDRGQPQHF. The J gene is TRBJ1-5, the V gene TRBV6-5; 10 bases are shared with TRBD1. After removal of 6 bases from V and 7 bases from J, the junction contained 3 bases not matched to a gene. Looked up from germline, CDR1 is MNHEY and CDR2 is SVGAGI. The length of the CDR3 is 13 residues.

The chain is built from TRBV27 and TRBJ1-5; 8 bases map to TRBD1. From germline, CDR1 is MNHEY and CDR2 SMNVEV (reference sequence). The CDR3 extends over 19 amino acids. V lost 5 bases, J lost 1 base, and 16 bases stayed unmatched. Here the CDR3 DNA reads TGTGCCAGCAGTATATTTTGGGACAGGTCAGGAGGGAGCAATCAGCCCCAGCATTTT. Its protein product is CASSIFWDRSGGSNQPQHF.

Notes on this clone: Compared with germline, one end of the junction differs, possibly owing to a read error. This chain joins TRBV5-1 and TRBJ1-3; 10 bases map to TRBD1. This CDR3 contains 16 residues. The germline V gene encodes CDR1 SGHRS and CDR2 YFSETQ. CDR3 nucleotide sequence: TGCGCCAGCAGATTGGGACAGGGGAGCTCTGGAAACACCATATATTTT. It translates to CASRLGQGSSGNTIYF.

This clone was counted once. In nucleotides, the CDR3 is TGTGCCAGCAGCTTAGACAGTGCTAACTATGGCTACACCTTC. Its translation: CASSLDSANYGYTF. The rearrangement joins TRBV7-9 to TRBJ1-2; D is ambiguous. Trimming removed 1 base from V and 0 bases from J, with 6 bases in between. Germline V gene data show CDR1 as SEHNR and CDR2 as FQNEAQ (reference sequence). The CDR3 length is 14 residues.

This chain's CDR3 is CASSRTSGGPINEQYF. The CDR3 coding sequence is TGTGCCAGCAGTAGGACTAGCGGGGGGCCGATCAACGAGCAGTACTTC. The V call is TRBV2, the J call TRBJ2-7; 14 nucleotides line up with TRBD2. V dropped 5 bases and J dropped 5; count of bases not matched to a gene: 8. Germline lookup yields CDR1 SNHLY and CDR2 FYNNEI. This CDR3 region has 16 residues.

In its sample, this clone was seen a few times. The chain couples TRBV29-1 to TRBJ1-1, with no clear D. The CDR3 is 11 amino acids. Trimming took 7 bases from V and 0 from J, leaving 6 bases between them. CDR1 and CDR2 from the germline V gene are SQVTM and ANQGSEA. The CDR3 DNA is TGCAGCGCGAGCATGAACACTGAAGCTTTCTTT. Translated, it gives CSASMNTEAFF.

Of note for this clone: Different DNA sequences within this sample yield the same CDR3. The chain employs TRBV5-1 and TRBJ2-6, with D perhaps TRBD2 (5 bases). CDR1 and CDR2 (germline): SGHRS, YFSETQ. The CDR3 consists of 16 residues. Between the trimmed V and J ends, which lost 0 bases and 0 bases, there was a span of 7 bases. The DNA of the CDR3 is TGCGCCAGCAGCTTGGAAGGGAGCTCTGGGGCCAACGTCCTGACTTTC. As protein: CASSLEGSSGANVLTF.

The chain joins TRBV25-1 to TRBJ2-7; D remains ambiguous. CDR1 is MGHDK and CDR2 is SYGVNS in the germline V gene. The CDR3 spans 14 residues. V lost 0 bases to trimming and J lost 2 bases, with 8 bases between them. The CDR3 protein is CASSEYMGTYEQYF. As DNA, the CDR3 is TGTGCCAGCAGTGAATATATGGGAACCTACGAGCAGTACTTC.

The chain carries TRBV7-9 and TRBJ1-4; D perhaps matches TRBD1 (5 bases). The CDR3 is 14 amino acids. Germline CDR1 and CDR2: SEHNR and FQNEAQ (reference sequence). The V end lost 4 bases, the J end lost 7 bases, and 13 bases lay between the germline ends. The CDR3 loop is CASSSSRGSEKLFF. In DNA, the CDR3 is TGTGCCAGCAGCTCCTCCCGGGGGAGTGAAAAACTGTTTTTT.

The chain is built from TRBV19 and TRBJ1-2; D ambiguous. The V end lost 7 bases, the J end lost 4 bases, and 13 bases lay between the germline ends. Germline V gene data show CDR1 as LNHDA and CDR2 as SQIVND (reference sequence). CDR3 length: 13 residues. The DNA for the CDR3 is TGTGCCAGTACCTTGGAGGGATTCTATGGCTACACCTTC. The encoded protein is CASTLEGFYGYTF.

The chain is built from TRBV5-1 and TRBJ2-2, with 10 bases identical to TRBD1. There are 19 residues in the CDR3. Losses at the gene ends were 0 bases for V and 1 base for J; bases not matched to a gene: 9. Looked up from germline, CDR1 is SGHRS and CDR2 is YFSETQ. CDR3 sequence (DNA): TGCGCCAGCAGCTTGGCACTTTCGACAGGGGGCCGGAACACCGGGGAGCTGTTTTTT. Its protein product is CASSLALSTGGRNTGELFF.

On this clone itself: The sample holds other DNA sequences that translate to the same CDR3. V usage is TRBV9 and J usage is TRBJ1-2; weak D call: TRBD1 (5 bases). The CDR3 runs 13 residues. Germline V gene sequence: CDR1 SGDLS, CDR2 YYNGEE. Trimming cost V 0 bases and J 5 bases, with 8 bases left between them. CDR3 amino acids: CASSVVGGYGYTF. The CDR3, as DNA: TGTGCCAGCAGCGTAGTGGGGGGGTATGGCTACACCTTC.

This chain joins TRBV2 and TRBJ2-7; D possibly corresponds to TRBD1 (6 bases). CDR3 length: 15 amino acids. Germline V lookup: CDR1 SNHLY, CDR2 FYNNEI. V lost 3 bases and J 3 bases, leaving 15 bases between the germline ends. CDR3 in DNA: TGTGCCAGCAGTGACCCACCGGGACAACTCTACGAGCAGTACTTC. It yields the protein CASSDPPGQLYEQYF.